The sequence of this T cell receptor beta chain was determined in a study of T-cell memory formation after mild COVID-19. On the study more broadly: TCR clusters were largely donor specific.

This CDR3 comprises 13 residues. Germline trimming cut 11 bases from V and 1 base from J; bases unmatched to any gene: 4. TCRdb reprocessed the 5' RACE reads via MiXCR and lists one record per CDR3 protein. The sample consists of around 300,000 distinct CDR3 sequences, 14% of them appearing once. The V and J genes are TRBV12-3 or TRBV12-4 and TRBJ2-2, with 7 bases lining up with TRBD1. Input material: PBMCs or a T cell subset sorted from them (not recorded which). The TCR originated in a young man who had mild COVID-19 (a few samples of this study predate the infection). Cell type and time point are not known. This chain's CDR3 is CAGGQKNTGELFF. CDR3 nucleotide sequence: TGTGCCGGGGGACAGAAGAACACCGGGGAGCTGTTTTTT.